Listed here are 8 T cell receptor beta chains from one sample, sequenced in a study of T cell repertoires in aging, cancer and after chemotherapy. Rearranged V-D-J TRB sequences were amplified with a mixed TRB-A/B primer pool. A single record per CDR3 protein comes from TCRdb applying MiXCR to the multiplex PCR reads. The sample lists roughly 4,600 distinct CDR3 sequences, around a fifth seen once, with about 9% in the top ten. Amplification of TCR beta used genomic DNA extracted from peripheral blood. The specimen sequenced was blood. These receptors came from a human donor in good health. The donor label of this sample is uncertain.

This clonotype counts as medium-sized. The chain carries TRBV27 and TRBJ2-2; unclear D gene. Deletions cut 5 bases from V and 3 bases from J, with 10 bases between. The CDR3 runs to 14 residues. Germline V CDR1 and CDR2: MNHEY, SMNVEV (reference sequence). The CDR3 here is CASSPPQDTGELFF. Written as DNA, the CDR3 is TGTGCCAGCAGTCCTCCTCAGGACACCGGGGAGCTGTTTTTT.

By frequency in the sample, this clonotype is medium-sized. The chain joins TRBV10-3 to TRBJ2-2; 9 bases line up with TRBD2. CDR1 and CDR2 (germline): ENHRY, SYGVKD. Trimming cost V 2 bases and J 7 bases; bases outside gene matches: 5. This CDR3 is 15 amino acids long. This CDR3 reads CAISEAREGGGELFF. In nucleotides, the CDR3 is TGTGCCATCAGTGAGGCGCGGGAGGGCGGCGGGGAGCTGTTTTTT.

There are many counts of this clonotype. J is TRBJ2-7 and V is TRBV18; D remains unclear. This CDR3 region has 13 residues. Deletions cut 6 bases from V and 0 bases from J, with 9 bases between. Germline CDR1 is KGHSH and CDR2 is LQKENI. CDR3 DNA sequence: TGTGCCAGCTCCCCTGACACCTCCTACGAGCAGTACTTC. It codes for CASSPDTSYEQYF.

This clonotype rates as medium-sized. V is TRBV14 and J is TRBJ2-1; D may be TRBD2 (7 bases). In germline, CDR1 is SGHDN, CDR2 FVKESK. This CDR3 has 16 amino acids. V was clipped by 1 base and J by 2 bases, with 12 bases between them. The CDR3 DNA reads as TGTGCCAGCAGCCAAGGGGGGCGGGAGCCCTACAATGAGCAGTTCTTC. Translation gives CASSQGGREPYNEQFF.

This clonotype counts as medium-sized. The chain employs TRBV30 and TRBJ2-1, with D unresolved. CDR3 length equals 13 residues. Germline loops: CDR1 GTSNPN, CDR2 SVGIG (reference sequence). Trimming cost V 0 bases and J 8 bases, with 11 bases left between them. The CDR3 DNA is TGTGCCTGGAGTGTAAGCGTGGGTCATGAGCAGTTCTTC. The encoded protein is CAWSVSVGHEQFF.

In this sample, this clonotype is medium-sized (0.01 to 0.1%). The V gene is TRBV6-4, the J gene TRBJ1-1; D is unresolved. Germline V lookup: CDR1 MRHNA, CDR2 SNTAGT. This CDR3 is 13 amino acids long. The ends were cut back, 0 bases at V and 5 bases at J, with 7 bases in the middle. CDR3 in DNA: TGTGCCAGCAGTGACTCAAGTTTGACTGAAGCTTTCTTT. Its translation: CASSDSSLTEAFF.

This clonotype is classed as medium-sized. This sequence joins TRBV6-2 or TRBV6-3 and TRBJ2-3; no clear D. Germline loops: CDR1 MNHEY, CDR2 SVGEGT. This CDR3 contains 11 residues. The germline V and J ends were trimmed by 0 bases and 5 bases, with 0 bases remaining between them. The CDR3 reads CASSYSDTQYF. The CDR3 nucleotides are TGTGCCAGCAGTTACTCAGATACGCAGTATTTT.

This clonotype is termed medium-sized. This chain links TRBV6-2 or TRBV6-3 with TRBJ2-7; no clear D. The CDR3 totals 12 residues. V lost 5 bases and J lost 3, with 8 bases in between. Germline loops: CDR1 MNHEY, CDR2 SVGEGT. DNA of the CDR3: TGTGCCAGCAGTCCTGTTGTCTACGAGCAGTACTTC. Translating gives CASSPVVYEQYF.